These T cell receptor beta chains were read from a single sample in a study of blood T cell repertoires in COVID-19. The repertoire was sequenced with immunoSEQ multiplex PCR; TCRdb's copy has only in-frame clones and lacks some. The data hold roughly 100,000 clones, with around 92% observed a single time. Material: peripheral blood. All receptors come from a man aged 50 to 59 with active COVID-19. Both conserved end residues are part of each CDR3. Fields, in order: CDR3 protein, CDR3 DNA, V gene, clone size, D gene, J gene. A D gene is named only where the DNA matches it firmly. Clone sizes are given selectively: once, few, many, or a class where the clone is expanded.

CSASEREGRWYNEQFF | TGCAGTGCTAGTGAGCGGGAGGGCCGGTGGTACAATGAGCAGTTCTTC | TRBV20-1 | . | TRBD2 | TRBJ2-1
CASSVVGSGRKNEQFF | TGTGCCAGCAGCGTAGTGGGTAGCGGGAGGAAAAATGAGCAGTTCTTC | TRBV9 | . | TRBD2 | TRBJ2-1
CASSAEGGQPQHF | TGTGCCAGTAGCGCAGAGGGAGGTCAGCCCCAGCATTTT | TRBV19 | . | . | TRBJ1-5
CASSPSSGGTEAFF | TGTGCCAGCAGTCCCTCTTCAGGGGGCACTGAAGCTTTCTTT | TRBV6-5 | . | TRBD1 | TRBJ1-1
CASSFGTASTMNTEAFF | TGTGCCAGCAGCTTCGGGACAGCTTCAACCATGAACACTGAAGCTTTCTTT | TRBV5-4 | . | TRBD1 | TRBJ1-1
CASSPRDNPSETQYF | TGTGCCAGTAGTCCCAGGGACAATCCGTCTGAGACCCAGTACTTC | TRBV19 | . | . | TRBJ2-5
CASSRDRVWPQHF | TGTGCCAGCAGCCGGGACAGGGTTTGGCCCCAGCATTTT | TRBV12-3/TRBV12-4 | . | TRBD1 | TRBJ1-5
CASSQGYGGEAFF | TGTGCCAGCAGCCAAGGGTATGGAGGTGAAGCTTTCTTT | TRBV3-1/TRBV3-2 | . | . | TRBJ1-1
CASTSGGLSGEETQYF | TGTGCCAGCACCTCGGGAGGCCTGTCGGGGGAAGAGACCCAGTACTTC | TRBV5-4 | . | TRBD2 | TRBJ2-5
CASSQGYRGTYEQYF | TGTGCCAGCAGCCAAGGGTACAGGGGAACCTACGAGCAGTACTTC | TRBV3-1/TRBV3-2 | . | TRBD1 | TRBJ2-7
CASSPPSGPLSYNEQFF | TGTGCCAGCAGCCCTCCTAGCGGGCCTTTGTCCTACAATGAGCAGTTCTTC | TRBV3-1/TRBV3-2 | once | TRBD2 | TRBJ2-1
CASSPQTGSYGYTF | TGTGCCAGCAGTCCTCAGACAGGCTCCTATGGCTACACCTTC | TRBV27 | . | . | TRBJ1-2
CASSLQGLYGYTF | TGTGCCAGCAGTTTACAGGGACTCTATGGCTACACCTTC | TRBV28 | . | . | TRBJ1-2
CASRDKQGAGEKLFF | TGTGCCAGCAGAGATAAACAGGGGGCAGGGGAAAAACTGTTTTTT | TRBV6-5 | . | TRBD1 | TRBJ1-4
CASSQGGDSGNTIYF | TGTGCCAGCAGCCAAGGGGGCGACTCTGGAAACACCATATATTTT | TRBV9 | . | TRBD1 | TRBJ1-3
CASSFIRGRFYEQYF | TGTGCCAGCAGTTTCATCCGGGGTAGATTCTACGAGCAGTACTTC | TRBV28 | . | . | TRBJ2-7
CASSSPSRPQHF | TGTGCCAGCAGTTCCCCGAGTCGCCCCCAGCATTTT | TRBV6-2/TRBV6-3 | . | . | TRBJ1-5
CATSDRDSPDTQYF | TGTGCCACCAGTGATAGGGACAGTCCGGATACGCAGTATTTT | TRBV24-1 | . | TRBD1 | TRBJ2-3
CASSLRRSTEAFF | TGTGCCAGCAGTTTGCGGCGGAGCACTGAAGCTTTCTTT | TRBV12-3/TRBV12-4 | . | . | TRBJ1-1
CASSPGTSGRSKTQYF | TGTGCCAGCAGCCCCGGGACTAGCGGGAGAAGTAAGACCCAGTACTTC | TRBV7-8 | . | TRBD2 | TRBJ2-5
CASSNLEGAHEQYF | TGTGCCAGCAGTAACTTGGAGGGCGCCCACGAGCAGTACTTC | TRBV27 | once | . | TRBJ2-7
CASSLGVWTTGVSGNTIYF | TGTGCCAGCAGCTTAGGTGTTTGGACGACAGGGGTCTCTGGAAACACCATATATTTT | TRBV11-2 | . | TRBD1 | TRBJ1-3
CASVDLMNTEAFF | TGTGCCTCGGTGGACTTAATGAACACTGAAGCTTTCTTT | TRBV6-5 | . | . | TRBJ1-1
CASKAGSGRASEQYF | TGTGCCAGCAAGGCGGGCAGCGGGAGGGCCAGCGAGCAGTACTTC | TRBV2 | . | TRBD2 | TRBJ2-7
CASSYRVSAANEKLFF | TGTGCCAGCAGTTACCGGGTTTCGGCGGCTAATGAAAAACTGTTTTTT | TRBV6-6 | . | . | TRBJ1-4
CASSEGLAGTTDTQYF | TGTGCCAGCAGCGAAGGACTAGCGGGAACCACAGATACGCAGTATTTT | TRBV7-6 | . | TRBD2 | TRBJ2-3
CASSPTGSRNQPQHF | TGTGCCAGCAGTCCCACCGGGTCCCGTAATCAGCCCCAGCATTTT | TRBV6-2/TRBV6-3 | . | . | TRBJ1-5
CASSDGPLGTGTEQYF | TGTGCCAGCAGTGACGGGCCCCTAGGGACAGGTACGGAGCAGTACTTC | TRBV6-4 | . | TRBD1 | TRBJ2-7
CASASGTELREQYF | TGTGCCAGCGCCTCCGGGACAGAACTACGAGAGCAGTACTTC | TRBV10-3 | . | TRBD1 | TRBJ2-7
CASSLEGRDTDTQYF | TGCGCCAGCAGCTTAGAGGGTCGGGACACAGATACGCAGTATTTT | TRBV5-1 | . | . | TRBJ2-3
CASSVVGGRGSNEQFF | TGTGCCAGCAGCGTAGTCGGCGGGAGAGGGTCCAATGAGCAGTTCTTC | TRBV9 | . | TRBD2 | TRBJ2-1
CATSTGSMNTEAFF | TGTGCCACCAGCACCGGGTCAATGAACACTGAAGCTTTCTTT | TRBV15 | . | . | TRBJ1-1
CASREGSGGGEQFF | TGTGCCAGCAGGGAAGGTAGCGGAGGTGGTGAGCAGTTCTTC | TRBV9 | . | . | TRBJ2-1
CASNPGGNSPLHF | TGTGCCAGCAATCCGGGGGGGAATTCACCCCTCCACTTT | TRBV12-3/TRBV12-4 | . | . | TRBJ1-6
CATSRFRGQGTGELFF | TGTGCCACCAGCAGGTTCAGGGGGCAAGGGACCGGGGAGCTGTTTTTT | TRBV15 | . | TRBD1 | TRBJ2-2
CASSPTGLGETQYF | TGTGCCAGCTCACCAACAGGGTTAGGAGAGACCCAGTACTTC | TRBV18 | . | . | TRBJ2-5
CASRHQGPPNEQFF | TGTGCCAGCAGACACCAGGGGCCACCCAATGAGCAGTTCTTC | TRBV6-6 | . | . | TRBJ2-1
CASGTDSSSYNSPLHF | TGTGCCAGTGGGACAGATTCGAGCTCCTATAATTCACCCCTCCACTTT | TRBV4-2 | . | TRBD1 | TRBJ1-6
CASSSFRDGYTF | TGTGCCAGCAGTTCGTTCAGGGATGGCTACACCTTC | TRBV28 | few | . | TRBJ1-2
CASSFRQGGSPLHF | TGTGCCAGCAGTTTCCGACAGGGTGGGTCACCCCTCCACTTT | TRBV28 | . | TRBD1 | TRBJ1-6
CASSFSTGIAYYGYTF | TGTGCCAGCAGTTTCTCTACTGGCATAGCTTACTATGGCTACACCTTC | TRBV28 | . | . | TRBJ1-2
CASKGTSGGNTQYF | TGTGCCAGTAAAGGAACTAGCGGGGGAAATACGCAGTATTTT | TRBV19 | . | TRBD2 | TRBJ2-3
CASSHSYEQYF | TGTGCCAGCAGCCACTCCTACGAGCAGTACTTC | TRBV11-2 | few | . | TRBJ2-7
CASTPLGLRTQYF | TGTGCCAGCACCCCGTTGGGGCTGCGTACGCAGTATTTT | TRBV6-2/TRBV6-3 | . | . | TRBJ2-3
CASSKADRANTGELFF | TGTGCCAGCAGCAAGGCGGACAGGGCGAACACCGGGGAGCTGTTTTTT | TRBV21-1 | . | . | TRBJ2-2
CATSGQQGNTQYF | TGTGCCACCAGTGGTCAACAGGGAAATACGCAGTATTTT | TRBV24-1 | . | . | TRBJ2-3
CASSPAGGTYNEQFF | TGTGCCAGCAGCCCAGCGGGAGGGACTTACAATGAGCAGTTCTTC | TRBV9 | . | TRBD2 | TRBJ2-1
CASSQDGLRGTDTQYF | TGCGCCAGCAGCCAAGATGGACTAAGGGGCACAGATACGCAGTATTTT | TRBV4-1 | . | . | TRBJ2-3
CASSIGLAGGRSTGELFF | TGTGCCAGTAGTATAGGACTAGCGGGAGGGCGGAGCACCGGGGAGCTGTTTTTT | TRBV19 | . | TRBD2 | TRBJ2-2
CASSLVDTGPTYEQYF | TGTGCCAGCAGCTTGGTGGACACCGGTCCTACCTACGAGCAGTACTTC | TRBV5-6 | . | . | TRBJ2-7
CATKLDSGDEAFF | TGTGCCACCAAACTGGACAGCGGAGATGAAGCTTTCTTT | TRBV28 | . | . | TRBJ1-1
CASSITRGSDTQYF | TGTGCCAGCAGCATAACCCGGGGGTCAGATACGCAGTATTTT | TRBV7-3 | . | . | TRBJ2-3
CASSLTGRANSPLHF | TGTGCCAGCAGCCTCACTGGGCGGGCCAATTCACCCCTCCACTTT | TRBV9 | . | . | TRBJ1-6
CASSTITGQETQYF | TGCGCCAGCAGCACAATAACAGGGCAAGAGACCCAGTACTTC | TRBV5-1 | . | . | TRBJ2-5